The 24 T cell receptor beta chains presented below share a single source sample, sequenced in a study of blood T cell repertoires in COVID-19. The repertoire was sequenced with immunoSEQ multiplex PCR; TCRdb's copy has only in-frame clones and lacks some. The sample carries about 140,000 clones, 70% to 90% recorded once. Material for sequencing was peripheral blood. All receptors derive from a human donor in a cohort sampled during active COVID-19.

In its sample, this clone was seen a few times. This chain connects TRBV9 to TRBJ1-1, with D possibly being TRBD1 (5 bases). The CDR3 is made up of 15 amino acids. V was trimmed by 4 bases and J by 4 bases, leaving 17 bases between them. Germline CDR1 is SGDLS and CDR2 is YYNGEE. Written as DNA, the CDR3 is TGTGCCAGCAGCACCCGCGGGGGAATCGGCACTGAAGCTTTCTTT. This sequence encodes CASSTRGGIGTEAFF.

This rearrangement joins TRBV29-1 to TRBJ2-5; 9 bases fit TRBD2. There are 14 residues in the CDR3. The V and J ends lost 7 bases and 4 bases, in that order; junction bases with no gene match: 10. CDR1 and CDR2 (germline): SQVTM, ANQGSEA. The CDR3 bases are TGCAGCGGTTCGGGCGGGAGGGCGAGAGAGACCCAGTACTTC. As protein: CSGSGGRARETQYF. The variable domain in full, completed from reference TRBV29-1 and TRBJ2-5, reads SAVISQKPSRDICQRGTSLTIQCQVDSQVTMMFWYRQQPGQSLTLIATANQGSEATYESGFVIDKFPISRPNLTFSTLTVSNMSPEDSSIYLCSGSGGRARETQYFGPGTRLLVL.

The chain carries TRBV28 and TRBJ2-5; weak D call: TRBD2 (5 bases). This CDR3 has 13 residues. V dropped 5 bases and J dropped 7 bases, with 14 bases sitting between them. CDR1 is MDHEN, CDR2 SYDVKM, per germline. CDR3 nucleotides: TGTGCCAGCAGTCGGACTGGTCAATGGACCCAGTACTTC. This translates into CASSRTGQWTQYF.

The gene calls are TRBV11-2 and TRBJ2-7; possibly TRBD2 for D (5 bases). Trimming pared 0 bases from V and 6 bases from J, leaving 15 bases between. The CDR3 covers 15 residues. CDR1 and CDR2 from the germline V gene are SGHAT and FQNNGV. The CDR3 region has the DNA TGTGCCAGCAGCTTAGACGCCATTGAGGGCCGCGAGCAGTACTTC. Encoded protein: CASSLDAIEGREQYF.

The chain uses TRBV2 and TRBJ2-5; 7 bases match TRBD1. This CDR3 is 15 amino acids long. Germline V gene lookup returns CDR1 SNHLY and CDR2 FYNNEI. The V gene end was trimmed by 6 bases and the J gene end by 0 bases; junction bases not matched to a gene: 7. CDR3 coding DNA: TGTGCCAGCAGCACAGGGGACCCGTACCAAGAGACCCAGTACTTC. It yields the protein CASSTGDPYQETQYF.

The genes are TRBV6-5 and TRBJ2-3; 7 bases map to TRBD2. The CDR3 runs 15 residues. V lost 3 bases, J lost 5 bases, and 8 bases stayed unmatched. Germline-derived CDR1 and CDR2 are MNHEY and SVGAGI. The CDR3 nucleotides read TGTGCCAGCAGTTATGATGGGAGGGCTGGAGATACGCAGTATTTT. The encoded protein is CASSYDGRAGDTQYF.

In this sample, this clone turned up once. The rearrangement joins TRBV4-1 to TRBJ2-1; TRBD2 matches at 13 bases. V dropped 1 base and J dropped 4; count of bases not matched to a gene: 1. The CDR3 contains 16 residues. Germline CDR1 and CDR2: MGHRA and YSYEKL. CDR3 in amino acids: CASSQGTSGGYNEQFF. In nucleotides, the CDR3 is TGCGCCAGCAGCCAAGGGACTAGCGGGGGATACAATGAGCAGTTCTTC.

For the CDR3, the DNA is TGTGCCAGCAGCGAGGGACTAGCGGGAGATACGCAGTATTTT. Protein product: CASSEGLAGDTQYF. V and J are TRBV9 and TRBJ2-3; 12 nucleotides agree with TRBD2. In germline, CDR1 is SGDLS, CDR2 YYNGEE. CDR3 length equals 14 residues. Trimming cost V 3 bases and J 5 bases; bases outside gene matches: 1.

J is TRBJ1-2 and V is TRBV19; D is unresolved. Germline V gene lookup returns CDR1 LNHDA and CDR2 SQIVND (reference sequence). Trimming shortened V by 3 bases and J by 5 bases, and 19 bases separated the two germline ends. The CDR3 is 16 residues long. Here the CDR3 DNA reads TGTGCCAGTAGTATCGGCCCGGGGATAGTACCGTATGGCTACACCTTC. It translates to CASSIGPGIVPYGYTF.

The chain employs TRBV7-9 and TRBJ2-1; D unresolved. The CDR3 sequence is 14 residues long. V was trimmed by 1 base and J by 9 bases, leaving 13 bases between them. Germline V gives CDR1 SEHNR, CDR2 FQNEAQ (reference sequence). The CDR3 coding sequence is TGTGCCAGCAGCTTAGGGTCAGAACACGTTGAGCAGTTCTTC. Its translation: CASSLGSEHVEQFF.

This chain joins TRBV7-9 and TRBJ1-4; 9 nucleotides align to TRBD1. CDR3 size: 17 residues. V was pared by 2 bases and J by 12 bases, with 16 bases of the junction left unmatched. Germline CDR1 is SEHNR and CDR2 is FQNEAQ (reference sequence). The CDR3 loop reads CASSLPRKTKGQGELFF. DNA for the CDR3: TGTGCCAGCAGCTTACCGCGAAAGACAAAGGGACAGGGAGAACTGTTTTTT. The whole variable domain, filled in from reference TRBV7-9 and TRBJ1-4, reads DTGVSQNPRHKITKRGQNVTFRCDPISEHNRLYWYRQTLGQGPEFLTYFQNEAQLEKSRLLSDRFSAERPKGSFSTLEIQRTEQGDSAMYLCASSLPRKTKGQGELFFGSGTQLSVL.

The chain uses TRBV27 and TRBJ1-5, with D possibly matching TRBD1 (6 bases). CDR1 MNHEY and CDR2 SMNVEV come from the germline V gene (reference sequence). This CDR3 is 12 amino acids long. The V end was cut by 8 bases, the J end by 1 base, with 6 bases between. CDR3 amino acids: CASGQSNQPQHF. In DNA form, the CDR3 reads TGTGCCAGCGGACAGAGCAATCAGCCCCAGCATTTT.

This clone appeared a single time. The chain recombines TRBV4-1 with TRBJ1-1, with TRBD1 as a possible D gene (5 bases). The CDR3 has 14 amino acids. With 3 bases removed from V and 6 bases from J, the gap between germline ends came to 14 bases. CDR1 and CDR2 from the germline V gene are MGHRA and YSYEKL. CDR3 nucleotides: TGCGCCAGCAGCCACTCGACAGCGCCTCCTGAAGCTTTCTTT. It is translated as CASSHSTAPPEAFF.

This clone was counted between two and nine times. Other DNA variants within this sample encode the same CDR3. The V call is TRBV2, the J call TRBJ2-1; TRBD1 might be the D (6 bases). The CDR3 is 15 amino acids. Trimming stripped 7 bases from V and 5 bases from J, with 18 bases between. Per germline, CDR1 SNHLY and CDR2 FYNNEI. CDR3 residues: CASTLGGGGNNEQFF. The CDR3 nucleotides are TGTGCCAGCACGTTAGGGGGTGGGGGTAACAATGAGCAGTTCTTC.

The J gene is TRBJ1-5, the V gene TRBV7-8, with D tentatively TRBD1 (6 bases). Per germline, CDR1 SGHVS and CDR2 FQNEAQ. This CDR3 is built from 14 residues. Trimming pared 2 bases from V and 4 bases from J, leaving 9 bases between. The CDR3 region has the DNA TGTGCCAGCAGCTTACAAAGGGGGAATCAGCCCCAGCATTTT. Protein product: CASSLQRGNQPQHF.

The CDR3 sequence: CASSSGQGRDYGYTF. Here the CDR3 DNA reads TGTGCCAGCAGTTCGGGACAGGGGCGGGACTATGGCTACACCTTC. The J gene is TRBJ1-2, the V gene TRBV6-6; TRBD1 aligns across 10 bases. V was clipped by 4 bases and J by 3 bases; unmatched bases: 5. Germline assignment: CDR1 MNHNY and CDR2 SVGAGI (reference sequence). The CDR3 runs 15 residues.

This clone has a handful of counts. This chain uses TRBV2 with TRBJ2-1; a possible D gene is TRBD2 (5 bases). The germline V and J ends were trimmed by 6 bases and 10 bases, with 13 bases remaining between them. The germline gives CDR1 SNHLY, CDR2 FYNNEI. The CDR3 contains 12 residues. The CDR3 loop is CASSSGVNEQFF. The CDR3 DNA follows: TGTGCCAGCAGCTCCGGGGTCAACGAGCAGTTCTTC.

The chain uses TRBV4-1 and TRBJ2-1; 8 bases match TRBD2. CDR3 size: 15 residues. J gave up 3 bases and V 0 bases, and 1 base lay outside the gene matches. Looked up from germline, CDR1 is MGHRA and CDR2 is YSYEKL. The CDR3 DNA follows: TGCGCCAGCAGCCAAGAACGGGGGGGCTACAATGAGCAGTTCTTC. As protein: CASSQERGGYNEQFF.

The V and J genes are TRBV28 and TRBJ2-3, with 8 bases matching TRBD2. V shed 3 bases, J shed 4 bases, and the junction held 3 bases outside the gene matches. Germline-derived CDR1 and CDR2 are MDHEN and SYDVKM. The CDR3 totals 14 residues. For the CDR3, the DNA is TGTGCCAGCAGTTTCGGGGGGGAGGCAGATACGCAGTATTTT. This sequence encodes CASSFGGEADTQYF.

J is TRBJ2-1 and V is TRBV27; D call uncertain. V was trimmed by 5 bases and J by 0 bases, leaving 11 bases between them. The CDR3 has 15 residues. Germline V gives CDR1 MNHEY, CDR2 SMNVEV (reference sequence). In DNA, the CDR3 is TGTGCCAGCAGTCCTGACTGGAGCTCCTACAATGAGCAGTTCTTC. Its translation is CASSPDWSSYNEQFF.

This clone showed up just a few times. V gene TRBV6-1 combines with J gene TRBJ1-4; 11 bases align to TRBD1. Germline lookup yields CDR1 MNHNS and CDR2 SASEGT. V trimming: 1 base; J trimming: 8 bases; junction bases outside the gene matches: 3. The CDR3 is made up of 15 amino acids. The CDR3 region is CASSEGDRGREKLFF. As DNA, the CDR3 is TGTGCCAGCAGTGAAGGGGACAGGGGGAGGGAAAAACTGTTTTTT.

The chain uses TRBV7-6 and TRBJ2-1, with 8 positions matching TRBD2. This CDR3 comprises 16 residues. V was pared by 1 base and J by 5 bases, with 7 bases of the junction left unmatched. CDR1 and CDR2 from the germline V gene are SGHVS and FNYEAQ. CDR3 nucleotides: TGTGCCAGCAGCTTAGATCAGCGGGGGCCTGACAATGAGCAGTTCTTC. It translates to CASSLDQRGPDNEQFF.

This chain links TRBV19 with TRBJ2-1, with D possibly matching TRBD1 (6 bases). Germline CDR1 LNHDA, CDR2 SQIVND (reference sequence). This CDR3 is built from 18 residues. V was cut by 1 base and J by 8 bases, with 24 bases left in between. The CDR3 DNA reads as TGTGCCAGTAGTATAGTTCGCAGGGGCGAAGTTAAATCACATGAGCAGTTCTTC. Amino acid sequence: CASSIVRRGEVKSHEQFF.

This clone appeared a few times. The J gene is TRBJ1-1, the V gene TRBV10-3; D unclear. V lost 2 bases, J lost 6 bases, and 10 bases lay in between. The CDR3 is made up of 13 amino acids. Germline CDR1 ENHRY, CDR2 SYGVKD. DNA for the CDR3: TGTGCCATCAGTGAGCCGAGAGGGTCTGAAGCTTTCTTT. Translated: CAISEPRGSEAFF.